A selection of T cell receptor beta chains follows, all from one sample in a study of shared clonotypes between healthy human individuals. The table came from immunoSEQ multiplex PCR; TCRdb's copy has only in-frame clones and leaves some out. The sample yields some 1,400,000 clones, over 95% seen once. The sample comprised naive CD4+ T cells sorted from blood. Receptors were obtained from a man aged 30-40 years in good health. The CDR3 runs from the conserved cysteine through the conserved F or W.

j_gene,v_gene,CDR3aa
TRBJ2-7,TRBV6-5,CASSLTGSYEQYF
TRBJ2-7,TRBV18,CASSPGSSYEQYF
TRBJ2-7,TRBV19,CATDSGHPGPYEQYF
TRBJ2-3,TRBV28,CASSLSGSLDTQYF
TRBJ2-3,TRBV9,CASSSSSDTQYF
TRBJ2-1,TRBV14,CASSHRAGGYNEQFF
TRBJ2-1,TRBV7-3,CASSKYAGGPDNEQFF
TRBJ1-3,TRBV7-9,CASSRTEDSNTIYF
TRBJ2-3,TRBV27,CASSLIAPTDTQYF
TRBJ2-7,TRBV11-2,CASSLDRGAREQYF
TRBJ2-7,TRBV5-6,CASSPTGLAGSYEQYF
TRBJ2-7,TRBV5-6,CASSLRGEHYEQYF
TRBJ2-7,TRBV7-9,CASSFDRDSSYEQYF
TRBJ2-7,TRBV6-5,CASSYPGQGYYEQYF
TRBJ2-3,TRBV5-1,CASSLASGVTDTQYF
TRBJ2-1,TRBV5-1,CASSLAPYPLRRAHNEQFF
TRBJ2-7,TRBV27,CASSSLKAYEQYF
TRBJ2-7,TRBV5-4,CASSHGQGAHYEQYF
TRBJ2-5,TRBV5-1,CASSFGQGGETQYF
TRBJ1-5,TRBV30,CAWRAGGGQPQHF
TRBJ2-7,TRBV6-6,CASSGQGYEQYF
TRBJ2-5,TRBV11-2,CASSLAGAETQYF
TRBJ2-3,TRBV5-1,CASSLDRGSVTDTQYF
TRBJ2-5,TRBV29-1,CSVAQGQETQYF